This T cell receptor (beta chain) was sequenced for a study of identical twins. Study-level results: Out-of-frame alpha sequences common to twins exhibited an excess of low generation probability. Whereas memory repertoires showed no such difference, abundant cord blood beta clonotypes carried fewer insertions.

TCRdb used MiXCR to reprocess the 5' RACE reads, holding one entry per CDR3 protein. The table records some 460,000 distinct CDR3 sequences, approximately 14% of them present only once. This clonotype was picked up one time. What it recognizes is unknown. The CDR3 is made up of 13 amino acids. Trimming removed 6 bases from V and 14 bases from J, with 17 bases in between. This same sample was also part of a study on yellow fever vaccine responses in identical twins. From that paper: Reportedly, twins' vaccine T cell responses looked partly convergent and partly personalized.

The clonotype originates from a young woman in good health. The chain has TRBV12-3 or TRBV12-4 and TRBJ2-6; D possibly corresponds to TRBD1 (6 bases). The sample was CD4+ T cells sorted from blood. The CDR3 loop is CASSPTGLGLLTF. The CDR3 DNA is TGTGCCAGCAGCCCCACAGGGTTGGGGCTCCTGACTTTC.